The 18 T cell receptor beta chains below come from one sample, sequenced in a study of human T cells and chemical hapten exposure. TCRdb fed the RACE reads into MiXCR, producing one record per CDR3 protein. Among around 130,000 distinct CDR3 sequences listed, about 10% were seen once. Time point: patch test 2, 6 weeks after DPC sensitization. The treatment: therapeutic diphenylcyclopropenone sensitization with weekly scalp DPC. This material consisted of whole blood, taken in connection with sensitization to the hapten diphenylcyclopropenone (DPC). These receptors were obtained from a woman in her fifties or sixties with alopecia areata. Some clones in this sample may be carry-over from other donors' samples.

This clonotype showed up just once. This rearrangement joins TRBV18 to TRBJ2-2; D is undetermined. Trimming stripped 5 bases from V and 5 bases from J, with 3 bases between. The CDR3 is made up of 11 amino acids. The germline gives CDR1 KGHSH, CDR2 LQKENI. CDR3 sequence (DNA): TGTGCCAGCTCAGAAACCGGGGAGCTGTTTTTT. It yields the protein CASSETGELFF. Based on the CDR3 plus reference TRBV18 and TRBJ2-2, the full variable domain is NAGVMQNPRHLVRRRGQEARLRCSPMKGHSHVYWYRQLPEEGLKFMVYLQKENIIDESGMPKERFSAEFPKEGPSILRIQQVVRGDSAAYFCASSETGELFFGEGSRLTVL.

The chain recombines TRBV19 with TRBJ2-1; D unresolved. The V gene lost 9 bases and the J gene lost 8 bases, with 23 bases spanning the gap. The CDR3 contains 15 residues. Germline CDR1 LNHDA, CDR2 SQIVND (reference sequence). This chain's CDR3 is CASSLGGWAADEQFF. CDR3 bases: TGTGCCAGCTCTCTAGGTGGGTGGGCGGCGGATGAGCAGTTCTTC.

This clonotype was counted a few times. The genes are TRBV6-5 and TRBJ2-6; D is tentatively TRBD1 or TRBD2 (5 bases each). The ends were cut back, 0 bases at V and 4 bases at J, with 10 bases in the middle. Germline CDR1 MNHEY, CDR2 SVGAGI. The CDR3 has 16 residues. CDR3 residues: CASSYSGTSGANVLTF. In nucleotides, the CDR3 is TGTGCCAGCAGTTACTCCGGGACCTCCGGGGCCAACGTCCTGACTTTC.

The table lists this clonotype with a few counts. The J gene is TRBJ2-5, the V gene TRBV25-1; D gene unclear. Germline CDR1 MGHDK, CDR2 SYGVNS. Trimming pared 1 base from V and 5 bases from J, leaving 8 bases between. The CDR3 has 13 amino acids. The CDR3 here is CASSESRRETQYF. As DNA, the CDR3 is TGTGCCAGCAGTGAATCCAGGCGCGAGACCCAGTACTTC.

The V and J genes are TRBV6-2 or TRBV6-3 and TRBJ2-3; 10 bases fit TRBD2. This CDR3 spans 12 amino acids. J gave up 8 bases and V 6 bases, and 2 bases lay outside the gene matches. Germline values: CDR1 MNHEY, CDR2 SVGEGT. Here the CDR3 reads CASSRLAGTQYF. Here the CDR3 DNA reads TGTGCCAGCAGCAGACTAGCGGGTACGCAGTATTTT.

This clonotype was counted only a few times. The V call is TRBV10-3, the J call TRBJ2-7, with TRBD1 matching over 8 bases. The CDR3 totals 12 residues. CDR1 and CDR2 from the germline V gene are ENHRY and SYGVKD. J gave up 2 bases and V 10 bases, and 4 bases lay outside the gene matches. CDR3 bases: TGTGCCACCGGGGGACAGGCCTACGAGCAGTACTTC. Protein: CATGGQAYEQYF.

CDR3 region: CASSPSGDYEQYF. Here the CDR3 DNA reads TGTGCCAGCTCACCGTCCGGGGACTACGAGCAGTACTTC. The chain combines TRBV18 with TRBJ2-7; D may be TRBD2 (5 bases). Germline CDR1 KGHSH, CDR2 LQKENI. There are 13 residues in the CDR3. Trimming pared 3 bases from V and 3 bases from J, leaving 9 bases between.

This chain links TRBV7-8 with TRBJ2-7; 10 nucleotides match TRBD2. Germline V gives CDR1 SGHVS, CDR2 FQNEAQ. The CDR3 covers 16 residues. Trimming cost V 5 bases and J 7 bases; bases outside gene matches: 14. DNA of the CDR3: TGTGCCAGCAGCATCCGGACTAGCGGTTCGCCTAGGGAGCAGTACTTC. Translating it yields CASSIRTSGSPREQYF.

The J gene is TRBJ2-2, the V gene TRBV29-1; TRBD1 matches at 7 bases. Germline V lookup: CDR1 SQVTM, CDR2 ANQGSEA. V gave up 7 bases and J gave up 1 base; unmatched junction bases: 9. CDR3 length: 15 residues. CDR3 in DNA: TGCAGCGCCGAGGAGGCAGGGGGGAACACCGGGGAGCTGTTTTTT. This gives the protein CSAEEAGGNTGELFF.

This clonotype was counted a few times. The chain carries TRBV3-1 and TRBJ2-1; TRBD2 agrees at 8 bases. Germline CDR1 is LGHDT and CDR2 is YNNKEL (reference sequence). The CDR3 spans 22 residues. After removal of 5 bases from V and 0 bases from J, the junction contained 24 bases not matched to a gene. The DNA of the CDR3 is TGTGCCAGCAGCTACATGCGGCGGGGGGCGTTGGCTAGCGGTAGCTCCTACAATGAGCAGTTCTTC. Amino acid sequence: CASSYMRRGALASGSSYNEQFF.

This clonotype was recorded many times. This chain joins TRBV7-9 and TRBJ1-4; 8 bases line up with TRBD1. Germline V gene sequence: CDR1 SEHNR, CDR2 FQNEAQ (reference sequence). The CDR3 extends over 15 amino acids. With V trimmed by 5 bases and J by 0 bases, 2 bases remained unmatched. The DNA of the CDR3 is TGTGCCAGCAGCCCGACAGGGGCAACTAATGAAAAACTGTTTTTT. Translated: CASSPTGATNEKLFF.

This clonotype was counted a few times. The genes are TRBV6-5 and TRBJ2-3, with 8 bases aligning to TRBD1. CDR1 is MNHEY and CDR2 is SVGAGI in the germline V gene. With 9 bases clipped from V and 4 bases from J, the junction kept 6 bases outside the gene matches. The CDR3 has 13 residues. CDR3 in amino acids: CASSRGLADTQYF. In DNA form, the CDR3 reads TGTGCCAGTTCCAGGGGGCTTGCAGATACGCAGTATTTT.

This clonotype was picked up a small number of times. The genes are TRBV20-1 and TRBJ1-1; D is possibly TRBD1 (5 bases). This CDR3 has 13 amino acids. The germline gives CDR1 DFQATT, CDR2 SNEGSKA (reference sequence). Deletions cut 0 bases from V and 3 bases from J, with 8 bases between. CDR3 DNA: TGCAGTGCTAGAGATGGGACTTACACTGAAGCTTTCTTT. Translating it yields CSARDGTYTEAFF.

The chain links TRBV5-5 to TRBJ2-7, with 8 bases matching TRBD2. CDR3 length: 17 residues. V shed 4 bases, J shed 1 base, and the junction held 13 bases outside the gene matches. Per the germline V gene, CDR1 is SGHKS and CDR2 is YYEKEE (reference sequence). The DNA for the CDR3 is TGTGCCAGCAGCCCCGGGGGGGGCTCAATTCAATCCTACGAGCAGTACTTC. Protein product: CASSPGGGSIQSYEQYF.

The J gene is TRBJ2-1, the V gene TRBV18; 12 nucleotides match TRBD2. This CDR3 comprises 17 residues. The V gene's germline CDR1 is KGHSH and CDR2 LQKENI. Trimming cost V 2 bases and J 2 bases; bases outside gene matches: 4. The CDR3 region is CASSPTLAGGTYNEQFF. CDR3 DNA: TGTGCCAGCTCACCAACGCTAGCGGGAGGGACCTACAATGAGCAGTTCTTC.

This clonotype was observed at least ten times. The chain joins TRBV20-1 to TRBJ2-3, with 8 positions matching TRBD2. CDR1 is DFQATT, CDR2 SNEGSKA, per germline (reference sequence). CDR3 length equals 15 residues. V was pared by 1 base and J by 1 base, with 4 bases of the junction left unmatched. CDR3 nucleotides: TGCAGTGCTAGAGTCCCGGGGGGGGGCACAGATACGCAGTATTTT. It translates to CSARVPGGGTDTQYF.

The gene calls are TRBV7-2 and TRBJ2-3; D perhaps matches TRBD1 (5 bases). Germline loops: CDR1 SGHTA, CDR2 FQGNSA. The germline V and J ends were trimmed by 4 bases and 3 bases, with 17 bases remaining between them. The CDR3 is made up of 16 amino acids. Here the CDR3 DNA reads TGTGCCAGCAGCTCCCCCCTAGGGGCTGGAACAGATACGCAGTATTTT. Its protein is CASSSPLGAGTDTQYF.

This chain connects TRBV30 to TRBJ1-5; D is perhaps TRBD1 (5 bases). Trimming shortened V by 2 bases and J by 4 bases, and 12 bases separated the two germline ends. The CDR3 has 14 residues. Germline CDR1 and CDR2: GTSNPN and SVGIG (reference sequence). The CDR3 DNA is TGTGCCTGGAGTAGGGTCAGGGTGAATCAGCCCCAGCATTTT. Protein product: CAWSRVRVNQPQHF.